Listed here are 15 T cell receptor beta chains from one sample, sequenced in a study of CD8+ T cells in alopecia areata. Stated treatment: oral pan-JAK inhibitor, 5-10 mg twice daily. cDNA serving as the sequencing template came from extracted, reverse transcribed RNA. Only in-frame clones appear in the TCRdb table, and some are missing; sequencing was by immunoSEQ multiplex PCR. The sample holds about 210,000 clones, under 70% seen once. The sample in question was CD4+ T cells sorted from blood, obtained between weeks 43 and 45, from a patient treated with tofacitinib. Receptors were obtained from a human donor with alopecia areata.

J is TRBJ2-3 and V is TRBV4-3, with 9 bases identical to TRBD2. CDR3 length: 21 residues. V shed 0 bases and J 5 bases; nucleotides not matched to a gene: 21. Per germline, CDR1 LGHNA and CDR2 YSLEER. Written as DNA, the CDR3 is TGCGCCAGCAGCCAAGATAAGCGGATGGGAATAGCGGGGGCCGCCCTAGATACGCAGTATTTT. It translates to CASSQDKRMGIAGAALDTQYF.

This clone was seen only a few times. The chain employs TRBV29-1 and TRBJ2-2, with TRBD2 matching over 9 bases. The trim removed 4 bases at V and 2 bases at J, leaving 2 bases unmatched. This CDR3 has 14 residues. Germline CDR1 is SQVTM and CDR2 is ANQGSEA. CDR3 bases: TGCAGCGTTGTGACTAGCGGTAACACCGGGGAGCTGTTTTTT. Translated: CSVVTSGNTGELFF.

The chain is built from TRBV30 and TRBJ1-1; unclear D gene. This CDR3 spans 13 amino acids. The germline V gene encodes CDR1 GTSNPN and CDR2 SVGIG (reference sequence). V was pared by 2 bases and J by 6 bases, with 13 bases between. This CDR3 is CAWSPEGLAEAFF. CDR3 nucleotides: TGTGCCTGGAGTCCTGAAGGACTCGCTGAAGCTTTCTTT. The whole variable domain, filled in from reference TRBV30 and TRBJ1-1, reads SQTIHQWPATLVQPVGSPLSLECTVEGTSNPNLYWYRQAAGRGLQLLFYSVGIGQISSEVPQNLSASRPQDRQFILSSKKLLLSDSGFYLCAWSPEGLAEAFFGQGTRLTVV.

The chain couples TRBV6-4 to TRBJ1-5, with D possibly TRBD1 on 6 matching bases. V dropped 3 bases and J dropped 9 bases, with 15 bases sitting between them. Germline V lookup: CDR1 MRHNA, CDR2 SNTAGT. The CDR3 is made up of 14 amino acids. The CDR3 loop reads CASSENRDGGPQHF. The CDR3 DNA sequence: TGTGCCAGCAGTGAGAACAGGGACGGCGGGCCCCAGCATTTT.

The chain employs TRBV5-5 and TRBJ1-4; D gene ambiguous. This CDR3 has 14 amino acids. Per the germline V gene, CDR1 is SGHKS and CDR2 is YYEKEE (reference sequence). The V end lost 6 bases, the J end lost 3 bases, and 12 bases lay between the germline ends. CDR3 sequence reads: CASTRRPANEKLFF. CDR3 sequence (DNA): TGTGCCAGCACCCGGAGGCCAGCTAATGAAAAACTGTTTTTT.

This chain uses TRBV4-3 with TRBJ2-2; D is undetermined. The CDR3 consists of 16 residues. Germline CDR1 and CDR2: LGHNA and YSLEER. The V and J ends lost 0 bases and 2 bases respectively, with 10 bases between them. The CDR3 DNA is TGCGCCAGCAGCCAAGAAATGGTCAAAAACACCGGGGAGCTGTTTTTT. Translated: CASSQEMVKNTGELFF.

The V call is TRBV15, the J call TRBJ2-5; TRBD1 agrees at 8 bases. With 6 bases clipped from V and 5 bases from J, the junction kept 11 bases outside the gene matches. Per the germline V gene, CDR1 is LNHNV and CDR2 is YYDKDF (reference sequence). CDR3 length: 15 residues. CDR3 nucleotides: TGTGCCACCAGTTTACAGGGGGGCATGGGGGAGACCCAGTACTTC. This sequence encodes CATSLQGGMGETQYF.

This sequence joins TRBV29-1 and TRBJ2-5, with 7 bases that match TRBD2. This CDR3 spans 12 amino acids. Unmatched junction bases numbered 1, after V lost 4 bases and J lost 2 bases. CDR1 and CDR2 (germline): SQVTM, ANQGSEA. The CDR3 coding sequence is TGCAGCGTTGTGCGGGGGCAAGAGACCCAGTACTTC. It is translated as CSVVRGQETQYF.

The genes are TRBV20-1 and TRBJ1-2; tentatively, D is TRBD1 (5 bases). Trimming removed 6 bases at V and 14 bases at J, with 19 bases between. Germline lookup yields CDR1 DFQATT and CDR2 SNEGSKA (reference sequence). CDR3 length: 11 residues. CDR3 sequence (DNA): TGCAGTGCGGGACGGGGAGCCGGACGGACCTTC. Its protein product is CSAGRGAGRTF.

The V gene is TRBV7-9, the J gene TRBJ1-1; possible D gene TRBD1, 6 bases. V shed 1 base and J shed 0 bases, with 15 bases lying between them. This CDR3 is 17 amino acids long. Germline lookup yields CDR1 SEHNR and CDR2 FQNEAQ (reference sequence). CDR3 DNA sequence: TGTGCCAGCAGCTTAGGCGGGACACTTCTTATGAACACTGAAGCTTTCTTT. Translation gives CASSLGGTLLMNTEAFF.

The chain is built from TRBV5-6 and TRBJ2-6; the D gene could be TRBD1 or TRBD2 (5 bases each). V was shortened by 4 bases and J by 0 bases, with 17 bases between the two germline ends. The CDR3 is 18 residues long. CDR1 and CDR2 from the germline V gene are SGHDT and YYEEEE. CDR3 DNA sequence: TGTGCCAGCAGCCTCATGGGGGTAGGATCCTCTGGGGCCAACGTCCTGACTTTC. Its protein is CASSLMGVGSSGANVLTF.

The chain joins TRBV29-1 to TRBJ2-1; D possibly corresponds to TRBD1 (6 bases). This CDR3 spans 15 amino acids. CDR1 is SQVTM and CDR2 is ANQGSEA in the germline V gene. V shed 6 bases and J shed 0 bases, with 15 bases lying between them. The CDR3 coding sequence is TGCAGCGTCCTTGGGGGCTTTAGCTCCTACAATGAGCAGTTCTTC. Its translation is CSVLGGFSSYNEQFF.

The V gene is TRBV27, the J gene TRBJ1-1; no definite D call. This CDR3 contains 15 residues. From germline, CDR1 is MNHEY and CDR2 SMNVEV (reference sequence). V lost 5 bases, J lost 4 bases, and 17 bases lay in between. In DNA form, the CDR3 reads TGTGCCAGCAGTCCCGTACTCACTTCGCCCACTGAAGCTTTCTTT. It specifies CASSPVLTSPTEAFF.

This clone was counted only a few times. The rearrangement uses TRBV4-3 and TRBJ1-5, with 8 bases that match TRBD1. The CDR3 loop spans 13 amino acids. V gave up 4 bases and J gave up 9 bases; unmatched junction bases: 5. Germline lookup yields CDR1 LGHNA and CDR2 YSLEER. The CDR3 DNA follows: TGCGCCAGCAGCCCAGGACAGGGTACGCCCCAGCATTTT. Its translation: CASSPGQGTPQHF.

The gene calls are TRBV10-2 and TRBJ2-7; perhaps TRBD2 as D (6 bases). The CDR3 totals 12 residues. Looked up from germline, CDR1 is WSHSY and CDR2 is SAAADI. V lost 4 bases to trimming and J lost 3 bases, with 7 bases between them. The CDR3 reads CASSGRGYEQYF. CDR3 DNA sequence: TGCGCCAGCAGTGGGCGGGGCTACGAGCAGTACTTC.